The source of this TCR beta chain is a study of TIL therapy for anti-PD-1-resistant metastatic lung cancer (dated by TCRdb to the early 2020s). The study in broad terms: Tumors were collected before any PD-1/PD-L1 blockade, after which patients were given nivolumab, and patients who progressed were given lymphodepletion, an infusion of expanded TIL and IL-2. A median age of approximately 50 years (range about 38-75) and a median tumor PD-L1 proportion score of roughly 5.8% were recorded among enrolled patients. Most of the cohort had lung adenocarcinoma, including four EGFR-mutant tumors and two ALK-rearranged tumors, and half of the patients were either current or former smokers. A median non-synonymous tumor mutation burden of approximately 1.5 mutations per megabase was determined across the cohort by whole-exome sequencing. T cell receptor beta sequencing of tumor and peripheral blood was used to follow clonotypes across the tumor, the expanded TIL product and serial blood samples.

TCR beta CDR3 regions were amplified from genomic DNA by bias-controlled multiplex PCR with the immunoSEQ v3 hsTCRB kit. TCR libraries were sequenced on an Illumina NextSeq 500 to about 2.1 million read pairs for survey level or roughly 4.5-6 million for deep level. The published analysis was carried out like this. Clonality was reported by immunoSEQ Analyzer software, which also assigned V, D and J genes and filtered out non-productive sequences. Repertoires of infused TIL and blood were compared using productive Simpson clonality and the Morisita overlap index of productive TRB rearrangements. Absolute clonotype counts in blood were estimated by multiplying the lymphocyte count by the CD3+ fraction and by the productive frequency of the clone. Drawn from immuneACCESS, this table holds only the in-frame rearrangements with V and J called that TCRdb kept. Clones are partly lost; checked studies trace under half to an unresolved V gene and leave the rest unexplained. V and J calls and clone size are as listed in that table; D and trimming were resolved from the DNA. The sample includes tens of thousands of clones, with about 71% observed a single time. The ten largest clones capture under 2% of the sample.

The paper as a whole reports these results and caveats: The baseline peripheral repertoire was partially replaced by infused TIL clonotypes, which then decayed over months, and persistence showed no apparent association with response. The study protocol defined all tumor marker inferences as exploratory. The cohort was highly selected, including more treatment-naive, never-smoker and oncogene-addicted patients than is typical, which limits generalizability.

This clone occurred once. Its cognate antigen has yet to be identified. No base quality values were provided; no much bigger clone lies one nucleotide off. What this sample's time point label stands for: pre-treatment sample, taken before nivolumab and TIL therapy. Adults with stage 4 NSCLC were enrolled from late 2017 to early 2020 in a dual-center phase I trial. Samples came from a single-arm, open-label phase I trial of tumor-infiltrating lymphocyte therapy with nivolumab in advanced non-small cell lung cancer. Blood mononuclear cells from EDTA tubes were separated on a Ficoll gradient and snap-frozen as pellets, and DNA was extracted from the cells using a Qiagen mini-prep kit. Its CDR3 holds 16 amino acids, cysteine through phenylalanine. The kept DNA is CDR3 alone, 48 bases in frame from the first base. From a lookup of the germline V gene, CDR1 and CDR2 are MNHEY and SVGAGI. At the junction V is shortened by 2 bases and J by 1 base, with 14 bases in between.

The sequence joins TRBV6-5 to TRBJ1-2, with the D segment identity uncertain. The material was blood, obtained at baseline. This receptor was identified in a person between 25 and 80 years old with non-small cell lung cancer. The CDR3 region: CASSYRSSPFNYGYTF. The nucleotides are TGTGCCAGCAGTTACCGTTCGAGCCCCTTTAACTATGGCTACACCTTC.